These T cell receptor beta chains were read from a single sample in a study of T cell responses to AZD1222 COVID-19 vaccine. Data came from immunoSEQ multiplex PCR; TCRdb stores just in-frame clones and leaves some out. This sample has roughly 250,000 clones; approximately 95% occur once, and the top ten carry around 0.6%. Sequencing used peripheral blood, obtained on day 0 of AZD1222 vaccination. The receptors originated from an adult in good health. CDR3s include the opening cysteine and the closing phenylalanine or tryptophan. Each record gives: V gene, J gene, CDR3 protein.

v_gene: TRBV2
j_gene: TRBJ1-5
CDR3aa: CASSERTGNQPQHF

v_gene: TRBV19
j_gene: TRBJ1-6
CDR3aa: CASTQQASGSPLHF

v_gene: TRBV28
j_gene: TRBJ2-7
CDR3aa: CASRYPGQGAYEQYF

v_gene: TRBV28
j_gene: TRBJ1-1
CDR3aa: CASSPHSTGLNTEAFF

v_gene: TRBV28
j_gene: TRBJ2-4
CDR3aa: CASSAGTEAKNIQYF

v_gene: TRBV5-4
j_gene: TRBJ2-7
CDR3aa: CASSLEGQVGTYEQYF

v_gene: TRBV5-5
j_gene: TRBJ2-7
CDR3aa: CASSLAKGDRGNEQYF

v_gene: TRBV27
j_gene: TRBJ2-7
CDR3aa: CASSLPWGGLYF

v_gene: TRBV5-1
j_gene: TRBJ1-1
CDR3aa: CASSLAPPNTEAFF

v_gene: TRBV7-9
j_gene: TRBJ1-1
CDR3aa: CASSPPARGDTEAFF

v_gene: TRBV5-4
j_gene: TRBJ2-2
CDR3aa: CASSKTGKGYTGELFF

v_gene: TRBV5-1
j_gene: TRBJ2-1
CDR3aa: CASSIHKEEQFF

v_gene: TRBV5-1
j_gene: TRBJ1-4
CDR3aa: CASSLDGEGSEKLFF

v_gene: TRBV12-5
j_gene: TRBJ2-2
CDR3aa: CASGLVLGGGTGELFF

v_gene: TRBV11-1
j_gene: TRBJ1-1
CDR3aa: CASSLGGGPEAFF

v_gene: TRBV2
j_gene: TRBJ2-7
CDR3aa: CASSVGGARYEQYF

v_gene: TRBV21-1
j_gene: TRBJ1-2
CDR3aa: CASSPRGAYGYTF

v_gene: TRBV18
j_gene: TRBJ1-2
CDR3aa: CASSPEVGSSYTF

v_gene: TRBV28
j_gene: TRBJ2-7
CDR3aa: CASSSSTGTGRDEQYF

v_gene: TRBV4-2
j_gene: TRBJ1-1
CDR3aa: CASSQAWERGPNTEAFF

v_gene: TRBV5-1
j_gene: TRBJ1-2
CDR3aa: CASSYGDQHGYTF

v_gene: TRBV7-8
j_gene: TRBJ1-6
CDR3aa: CASSTGGSNSPLHF

v_gene: TRBV4-1
j_gene: TRBJ2-2
CDR3aa: CASSQARLAVDGELFF

v_gene: TRBV29-1
j_gene: TRBJ2-5
CDR3aa: CSVGGGKTQYF

v_gene: TRBV10-3
j_gene: TRBJ1-1
CDR3aa: CAISDLWSSAFF

v_gene: TRBV10-1
j_gene: TRBJ2-3
CDR3aa: CASSESRGGQRDTQYF

v_gene: TRBV11-2
j_gene: TRBJ2-1
CDR3aa: CASSPNNEQFF

v_gene: TRBV21-1
j_gene: TRBJ2-3
CDR3aa: CASSKWWGLWSDTQYF

v_gene: TRBV7-6
j_gene: TRBJ2-7
CDR3aa: CASSLAEGAYEQYF

v_gene: TRBV28
j_gene: TRBJ2-2
CDR3aa: CASSQGTGRGGELFF

v_gene: TRBV5-1
j_gene: TRBJ2-5
CDR3aa: CASSLMTDQETQYF

v_gene: TRBV5-1
j_gene: TRBJ1-1
CDR3aa: CASSEGANTEAFF

v_gene: TRBV4-2
j_gene: TRBJ1-6
CDR3aa: CASSQGRDSPLHF

v_gene: TRBV28
j_gene: TRBJ1-2
CDR3aa: CASSLGQNYGYTF

v_gene: TRBV5-4
j_gene: TRBJ1-2
CDR3aa: CASSYWTGVGYTF

v_gene: TRBV30
j_gene: TRBJ1-2
CDR3aa: CAWSPSSGYTF

v_gene: TRBV19
j_gene: TRBJ2-3
CDR3aa: CASSINGFVTDTQYF

v_gene: TRBV7-3
j_gene: TRBJ1-3
CDR3aa: CASSPGPGNTIYF

v_gene: TRBV4-2
j_gene: TRBJ1-6
CDR3aa: CASSQEDGRNSPLHF

v_gene: TRBV30
j_gene: TRBJ2-3
CDR3aa: CACSGTILSSTDTQYF

v_gene: TRBV24-1
j_gene: TRBJ2-2
CDR3aa: CATSEGARASGELFF

v_gene: TRBV7-2
j_gene: TRBJ2-3
CDR3aa: CASSRRDTDTQYF

v_gene: TRBV28
j_gene: TRBJ2-3
CDR3aa: CASSLGASGSSYTDTQYF

v_gene: TRBV7-8
j_gene: TRBJ1-5
CDR3aa: CASSLGPRNQPQHF

v_gene: TRBV13
j_gene: TRBJ1-2
CDR3aa: CASSLGGGTYGYTF

v_gene: TRBV5-6
j_gene: TRBJ1-2
CDR3aa: CASSRGQGSGGYTF

v_gene: TRBV5-1
j_gene: TRBJ2-2
CDR3aa: CASSLRDFHTGELFF

v_gene: TRBV7-3
j_gene: TRBJ2-3
CDR3aa: CASSSTDTQYF

v_gene: TRBV27
j_gene: TRBJ2-7
CDR3aa: CASRGTLRGYEQYF

v_gene: TRBV5-1
j_gene: TRBJ2-7
CDR3aa: CASSPDLSSYEQYF

v_gene: TRBV7-8
j_gene: TRBJ1-1
CDR3aa: CASSPPAHSNTEAFF

v_gene: TRBV9
j_gene: TRBJ2-7
CDR3aa: CASSVDAGGSYGQYF

v_gene: TRBV3-1/TRBV3-2
j_gene: TRBJ1-5
CDR3aa: CASSPDRVDQPQHF